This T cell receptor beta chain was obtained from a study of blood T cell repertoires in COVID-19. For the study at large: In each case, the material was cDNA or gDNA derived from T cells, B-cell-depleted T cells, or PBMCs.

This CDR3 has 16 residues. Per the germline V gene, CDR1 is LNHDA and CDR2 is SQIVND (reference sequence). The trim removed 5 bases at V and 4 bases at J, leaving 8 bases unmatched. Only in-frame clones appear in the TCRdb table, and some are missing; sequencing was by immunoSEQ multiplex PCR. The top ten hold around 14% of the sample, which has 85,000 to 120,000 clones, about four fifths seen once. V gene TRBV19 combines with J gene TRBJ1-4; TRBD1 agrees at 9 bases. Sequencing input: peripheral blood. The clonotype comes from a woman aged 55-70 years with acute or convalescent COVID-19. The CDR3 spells CASSPWTGVNNEKLFF. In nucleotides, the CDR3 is TGTGCCAGTAGTCCTTGGACAGGGGTCAATAATGAAAAACTGTTTTTT.